The 26 T cell receptor beta chains below all came from one sample that was sequenced in a study of monozygotic twins with cystic fibrosis. Sequencing used immunoSEQ multiplex PCR; TCRdb keeps in-frame clones, though not all of them. The sample carries tens of thousands of clones, over 75% recorded once. Specimen: blood. These receptors were taken from a girl aged 2 to 10 with cystic fibrosis.

The chain combines TRBV18 with TRBJ2-5; D unresolved. In germline, CDR1 is KGHSH, CDR2 LQKENI. This CDR3 contains 13 residues. Trimming left V 2 bases short and J 5 bases short, with 9 bases between. The CDR3 coding sequence is TGTGCCAGCTCACCAGTCTCGTGGGAGACCCAGTACTTC. Translation gives CASSPVSWETQYF.

The rearrangement uses TRBV30 and TRBJ1-5; D is unclear. The CDR3 is 13 residues long. Germline V gene sequence: CDR1 GTSNPN, CDR2 SVGIG (reference sequence). The V end lost 2 bases, the J end lost 0 bases, and 5 bases lay between the germline ends. This CDR3 is CAWSQASNQPQHF. Here the CDR3 DNA reads TGTGCCTGGAGTCAGGCTAGCAATCAGCCCCAGCATTTT.

V usage is TRBV10-3 and J usage is TRBJ2-5; D unclear. V lost 2 bases, J lost 5 bases, and 12 bases lay in between. Germline V gene data show CDR1 as ENHRY and CDR2 as SYGVKD. The CDR3 runs 14 residues. The CDR3 reads CAISEQTARETQYF. The CDR3, as DNA: TGTGCCATCAGTGAGCAGACCGCCCGGGAGACCCAGTACTTC.

The chain has TRBV9 and TRBJ1-6; D gene uncertain. There are 17 residues in the CDR3. V was pared by 0 bases and J by 6 bases, with 16 bases between. Germline V lookup: CDR1 SGDLS, CDR2 YYNGEE. DNA of the CDR3: TGTGCCAGCAGCGTAGAATCGGGCCCAGGTGGTAATTCACCCCTCCACTTT. This translates into CASSVESGPGGNSPLHF.

The rearrangement uses TRBV30 and TRBJ1-5; the D is unclear. Germline V gene data show CDR1 as GTSNPN and CDR2 as SVGIG (reference sequence). The CDR3 is 12 residues long. V shed 0 bases and J shed 15 bases, with 15 bases lying between them. CDR3 in amino acids: CAWSVGGGWRHF. Written as DNA, the CDR3 is TGTGCCTGGAGTGTAGGAGGAGGGTGGCGGCATTTT.

CDR3 protein: CASSFRRTEAFF. The CDR3 region has the DNA TGTGCCAGCAGCTTCCGGAGGACTGAAGCTTTCTTT. This chain connects TRBV5-6 to TRBJ1-1; no firm D call. Germline CDR1 is SGHDT and CDR2 is YYEEEE. V lost 2 bases, J lost 5 bases, and 7 bases lay in between. This CDR3 is built from 12 residues. The whole variable domain, filled in from reference TRBV5-6 and TRBJ1-1, reads DAGVTQSPTHLIKTRGQQVTLRCSPKSGHDTVSWYQQALGQGPQFIFQYYEEEERQRGNFPDRFSGHQFPNYSSELNVNALLLGDSALYLCASSFRRTEAFFGQGTRLTVV.

The chain employs TRBV9 and TRBJ2-1; D may be TRBD2 (6 bases). This CDR3 is built from 15 residues. From germline, CDR1 is SGDLS and CDR2 YYNGEE. Trimming shortened V by 0 bases and J by 5 bases, and 12 bases separated the two germline ends. In DNA form, the CDR3 reads TGTGCCAGCAGCGTAGGCCGGGGGTACAACAATGAGCAGTTCTTC. This translates into CASSVGRGYNNEQFF.

The V call is TRBV5-4, the J call TRBJ2-7, with D maybe TRBD2 (5 bases). Germline V lookup: CDR1 SGHNT, CDR2 YYREEE (reference sequence). V lost 2 bases and J 7 bases, leaving 19 bases between the germline ends. The CDR3 is 15 residues long. The CDR3 sequence: CASSLDVLVSGEQYF. CDR3 DNA sequence: TGTGCCAGCAGCTTAGATGTACTAGTCTCCGGTGAGCAGTACTTC. The whole variable domain, filled in from reference TRBV5-4 and TRBJ2-7, reads ETGVTQSPTHLIKTRGQQVTLRCSSQSGHNTVSWYQQALGQGPQFIFQYYREEENGRGNFPPRFSGLQFPNYSSELNVNALELDDSALYLCASSLDVLVSGEQYFGPGTRLTVT.

CDR3 in amino acids: CAISEGGSEKLFF. The CDR3, as DNA: TGTGCCATCAGTGAAGGAGGAAGTGAAAAACTGTTTTTT. J is TRBJ1-4 and V is TRBV10-3; D unclear. The CDR3 totals 13 residues. CDR1 and CDR2 from the germline V gene are ENHRY and SYGVKD. The V end was cut by 3 bases, the J end by 7 bases, with 9 bases between.

This clone was seen only once. The rearrangement links TRBV5-1 to TRBJ2-7; D gene ambiguous. Germline CDR1 is SGHRS and CDR2 is YFSETQ. The length of the CDR3 is 16 residues. The ends were cut back, 0 bases at V and 0 bases at J, with 13 bases in the middle. The CDR3 bases are TGCGCCAGCAGCTTGGCCGATGGCCCTAGCTCCTACGAGCAGTACTTC. This gives the protein CASSLADGPSSYEQYF.

The chain carries TRBV6-5 and TRBJ2-7; D may be TRBD2 (5 bases). CDR1 is MNHEY, CDR2 SVGAGI, per germline. The CDR3 extends over 15 amino acids. With 5 bases removed from V and 1 base from J, the gap between germline ends came to 15 bases. The DNA of the CDR3 is TGTGCCAGCAGTACCAGACGAGGGCTATCCTACGAGCAGTACTTC. Its translation is CASSTRRGLSYEQYF.

This clone was seen only a few times. The rearrangement uses TRBV11-2 and TRBJ2-7; 8 nucleotides line up with TRBD1. Per germline, CDR1 SGHAT and CDR2 FQNNGV. The junction had 12 bases not matched to a gene; V was cut back by 4 bases and J by 4 bases. CDR3 length: 16 residues. The CDR3 is CASSSRPTGGEYEQYF. The CDR3, as DNA: TGTGCCAGCAGCTCTCGTCCTACAGGGGGAGAGTACGAGCAGTACTTC.

This chain joins TRBV4-1 and TRBJ1-2; no reliable D call. The germline gives CDR1 MGHRA, CDR2 YSYEKL. V shed 2 bases and J shed 4 bases, with 11 bases lying between them. The CDR3 runs to 14 residues. The CDR3, as DNA: TGCGCCAGCAGCCAACGCCGGAGAGTCTATGGCTACACCTTC. Translated: CASSQRRRVYGYTF.

The chain is built from TRBV6-5 and TRBJ1-5; possible D gene TRBD1, 5 bases. This CDR3 contains 14 residues. Trimming cost V 6 bases and J 0 bases, with 9 bases left between them. CDR1 is MNHEY and CDR2 is SVGAGI in the germline V gene. The CDR3 loop is CASSQGYSNQPQHF. For the CDR3, the DNA is TGTGCCAGCAGCCAGGGCTATAGCAATCAGCCCCAGCATTTT.

This chain uses TRBV13 with TRBJ2-7, with D possibly being TRBD1 (6 bases). There are 17 residues in the CDR3. Between the trimmed V and J ends, which lost 3 bases and 0 bases, there was a span of 18 bases. Looked up from germline, CDR1 is PRHDT and CDR2 is FYEKMQ (reference sequence). The CDR3 is CASSFGPRTEISYEQYF. CDR3 DNA sequence: TGTGCCAGCAGCTTTGGACCTAGGACAGAGATCTCCTACGAGCAGTACTTC. Variable domain in full (rest from reference TRBV13 and TRBJ2-7): AAGVIQSPRHLIKEKRETATLKCYPIPRHDTVYWYQQGPGQDPQFLISFYEKMQSDKGSIPDRFSAQQFSDYHSELNMSSLELGDSALYFCASSFGPRTEISYEQYFGPGTRLTVT.

The chain combines TRBV30 with TRBJ2-1; D unclear. The CDR3 consists of 15 residues. Germline CDR1 GTSNPN, CDR2 SVGIG (reference sequence). V gave up 3 bases and J gave up 4 bases, with 16 bases separating them. CDR3 coding DNA: TGTGCCTGGAGAGCCCTCCAATCCCCGTACAATGAGCAGTTCTTC. Its translation is CAWRALQSPYNEQFF.

The chain couples TRBV9 to TRBJ2-2; no definite D call. Trimming removed 5 bases at V and 1 base at J, with 3 bases between. The CDR3 spans 12 residues. Germline-derived CDR1 and CDR2 are SGDLS and YYNGEE. The CDR3 DNA is TGTGCCAGCAGGAAGAACACCGGGGAGCTGTTTTTT. Its translation: CASRKNTGELFF.

V and J are TRBV5-1 and TRBJ1-4; D ambiguous. CDR3 length equals 14 residues. Trimming pared 0 bases from V and 4 bases from J, leaving 7 bases between. CDR1 is SGHRS, CDR2 YFSETQ, per germline. The CDR3 reads CASSLDGYNEKLFF. In DNA, the CDR3 is TGCGCCAGCAGCTTGGACGGTTATAATGAAAAACTGTTTTTT.

V gene TRBV25-1 combines with J gene TRBJ2-5, with TRBD2 matching over 7 bases. The CDR3 runs 14 residues. From germline, CDR1 is MGHDK and CDR2 SYGVNS. Losses at the gene ends were 8 bases for V and 5 bases for J; bases not matched to a gene: 11. In DNA, the CDR3 is TGTGCCAGCGGGAGAATGAGCGGGGTCGAGACCCAGTACTTC. It translates to CASGRMSGVETQYF.

This chain uses TRBV21-1 with TRBJ2-7; TRBD1 is taken as the D call from the table, unchecked against the DNA. TRBV21-1 represents a pseudogene. The CDR3 consists of 14 residues. The CDR3 DNA is TGTGCCGTGCTTCCAGGGTTTCTTTCCTACGAGCAGTACTTC. The encoded protein is CAVLPGFLSYEQYF.

V and J are TRBV5-4 and TRBJ2-1; weak D call: TRBD2 (5 bases). V gave up 2 bases and J gave up 10 bases, with 13 bases separating them. The CDR3 is made up of 13 amino acids. CDR1 is SGHNT, CDR2 YYREEE, per germline (reference sequence). The CDR3 is CASSFFQRAEQFF. For the CDR3, the DNA is TGTGCCAGCAGCTTCTTCCAGAGGGCGGAGCAGTTCTTC.

This chain connects TRBV6-6 to TRBJ1-1; D is ambiguous. Trimming removed 4 bases at V and 6 bases at J, with 18 bases between. CDR1 is MNHNY, CDR2 SVGAGI, per germline (reference sequence). The CDR3 contains 15 residues. Here the CDR3 DNA reads TGTGCCAGCAGTTGGCTCCTTAAGGCTTTTGCTGAAGCTTTCTTT. It yields the protein CASSWLLKAFAEAFF.

The genes are TRBV7-2 and TRBJ2-1; 8 bases line up with TRBD2. This CDR3 comprises 15 residues. The germline CDR1 and CDR2 sequences are SGHTA and FQGNSA. J gave up 6 bases and V 1 base, and 5 bases lay outside the gene matches. CDR3 amino acids: CASSLVRGAGNEQFF. CDR3 sequence (DNA): TGTGCCAGCAGCTTAGTGCGGGGGGCAGGCAATGAGCAGTTCTTC.

The gene calls are TRBV18 and TRBJ1-2, with a possible D match to TRBD1 (5 bases). The CDR3 consists of 13 residues. The V and J ends lost 5 bases and 6 bases respectively, with 13 bases between them. Germline CDR1 and CDR2: KGHSH and LQKENI. The CDR3 loop reads CASSKGFENGYTF. The CDR3 nucleotides read TGTGCCAGCTCAAAGGGGTTTGAGAATGGCTACACCTTC.

The chain combines TRBV7-2 with TRBJ1-4; TRBD1 matches at 9 bases. The V segment lost 5 bases and the J segment 6 bases; nucleotides outside the gene matches: 4. Germline lookup yields CDR1 SGHTA and CDR2 FQGNSA. The CDR3 contains 14 residues. The CDR3 region is CASSLTGGYEKLFF. CDR3 DNA sequence: TGTGCCAGCAGCCTGACAGGGGGTTATGAAAAACTGTTTTTT.

J is TRBJ2-5 and V is TRBV19, with D unclear. CDR3 length: 15 residues. Germline-derived CDR1 and CDR2 are LNHDA and SQIVND (reference sequence). The germline V and J ends were trimmed by 5 bases and 9 bases, with 22 bases remaining between them. As DNA, the CDR3 is TGTGCCAGTAGTCGGTCCCTCCAACGGCTCGGAGCCCAGTACTTC. Translation gives CASSRSLQRLGAQYF.